These 25 T cell receptor beta chains were sequenced from one sample in a study of CD8 T cells in Susac syndrome. The authors reverse transcribed roughly 0.45 to 1 ug RNA with random hexamers. Via MiXCR, TCRdb re-called the immunoSEQ multiplex PCR reads, giving one row per CDR3 protein. The repertoire includes under 200,000 distinct CDR3 sequences, 90% to 95% of them detected once, and approximately 0.086% sits in the top ten. The sample consisted of CD4+ T cells from PBMCs. These receptors came from a human donor with Susac syndrome.

V and J are TRBV11-2 and TRBJ2-7; D call uncertain. The V and J ends lost 4 bases and 4 bases respectively, with 11 bases between them. CDR3 length: 13 amino acids. Germline V gene data show CDR1 as SGHAT and CDR2 as FQNNGV. The CDR3 protein is CASSSQNLYEQYF. In DNA form, the CDR3 reads TGTGCCAGCAGCTCACAAAACTTATACGAGCAGTACTTC.

The rearrangement uses TRBV3-1 and TRBJ2-3, with TRBD2 matching 7 bases. The J segment lost 8 bases and the V segment lost 11 bases, leaving 10 bases of the junction unmatched. The germline V gene encodes CDR1 LGHDT and CDR2 YNNKEL (reference sequence). The CDR3 is made up of 12 amino acids. Here the CDR3 reads CAVASGVLTQYF. The CDR3 DNA reads as TGTGCCGTGGCTAGCGGTGTTCTTACGCAGTATTTT.

This clonotype was recorded once. The chain employs TRBV20-1 and TRBJ1-1, with a weak D call TRBD1 (5 bases). Germline values: CDR1 DFQATT, CDR2 SNEGSKA (reference sequence). V was cut by 2 bases and J by 4 bases, with 17 bases left in between. CDR3 size: 15 residues. The CDR3 protein is CSARRVGAVGTEAFF. Written as DNA, the CDR3 is TGCAGTGCTAGACGAGTAGGGGCGGTGGGCACTGAAGCTTTCTTT.

V usage is TRBV5-1 and J usage is TRBJ2-1; 11 nucleotides align to TRBD2. The CDR3 consists of 16 residues. Germline assignment: CDR1 SGHRS and CDR2 YFSETQ. V was pared by 4 bases and J by 5 bases, with 8 bases of the junction left unmatched. This CDR3 is CASSLPTSGDNNEQFF. The CDR3 nucleotides are TGCGCCAGCAGCCTCCCGACTAGCGGGGATAACAATGAGCAGTTCTTC.

V gene TRBV20-1 combines with J gene TRBJ2-7, with TRBD2 matching 7 bases. The CDR3 sequence is 15 residues long. CDR1 is DFQATT, CDR2 SNEGSKA, per germline (reference sequence). Unmatched junction bases numbered 7, after V lost 0 bases and J lost 2 bases. The DNA for the CDR3 is TGCAGTGCTAGAGATGGGTCTAGCGGAGCCTACGAGCAGTACTTC. Its protein product is CSARDGSSGAYEQYF.

The chain carries TRBV7-3 and TRBJ1-2; the match to TRBD1 covers 7 bases. The CDR3 spans 13 residues. V lost 4 bases and J lost 8; bases outside the gene matches: 7. The germline V gene encodes CDR1 SGHTA and CDR2 FQGTGA. In nucleotides, the CDR3 is TGTGCCAGCAGCTCCCACAGGGACAGAGGCTACACCTTC. Translation: CASSSHRDRGYTF.

This chain joins TRBV29-1 and TRBJ2-5; a possible D gene is TRBD2 (5 bases). V lost 4 bases and J lost 2, with 5 bases in between. The CDR3 contains 11 residues. Germline V CDR1 and CDR2: SQVTM, ANQGSEA. The CDR3 DNA sequence: TGCAGCGTTGGACTACAAGAGACCCAGTACTTC. This gives the protein CSVGLQETQYF.

The genes are TRBV11-2 and TRBJ2-4, with a possible D match to TRBD2 (6 bases). Trimming removed 0 bases from V and 1 base from J, with 10 bases in between. The length of the CDR3 is 16 residues. The germline CDR1 and CDR2 sequences are SGHAT and FQNNGV. The CDR3 nucleotides are TGTGCCAGCAGCTTAGAATTAGCGGCCGCCAAAAACATTCAGTACTTC. The encoded protein is CASSLELAAAKNIQYF.

This clonotype appeared a single time. This chain links TRBV20-1 with TRBJ2-5, with a tentative D call TRBD1 (6 bases). The V and J ends lost 1 base and 5 bases respectively, with 17 bases between them. The CDR3 is 15 residues long. Germline-derived CDR1 and CDR2 are DFQATT and SNEGSKA (reference sequence). The CDR3 DNA reads as TGCAGTGCTAGAGGTTACAGGGTCGATCGTGAGACCCAGTACTTC. Protein: CSARGYRVDRETQYF.

The genes are TRBV10-2 and TRBJ1-4; D is unclear. Germline CDR1 WSHSY, CDR2 SAAADI. V was pared by 6 bases and J by 5 bases, with 10 bases between. The CDR3 contains 13 residues. The DNA of the CDR3 is TGCGCCAGCAGCACGGGAATAAATGAAAAACTGTTTTTT. As protein: CASSTGINEKLFF.

The genes are TRBV5-1 and TRBJ1-1; no definite D call. Trimming shortened V by 2 bases and J by 9 bases, and 17 bases separated the two germline ends. CDR1 is SGHRS, CDR2 YFSETQ, per germline. This CDR3 region has 14 residues. The CDR3 bases are TGCGCCAGCAGCTTAAATGGGAGATCGAGTAAAGCTTTCTTT. Translating it yields CASSLNGRSSKAFF.

The V gene is TRBV6-1, the J gene TRBJ1-2, with D possibly being TRBD1 (5 bases). V was cut by 3 bases and J by 2 bases, with 10 bases left in between. The germline CDR1 and CDR2 sequences are MNHNS and SASEGT. There are 14 residues in the CDR3. Here the CDR3 DNA reads TGTGCCAGCAGTGATAGCCCAGGGAACTATGGCTACACCTTC. Amino acid sequence: CASSDSPGNYGYTF.

The chain uses TRBV19 and TRBJ1-5, with D maybe TRBD1 (6 bases). This CDR3 spans 15 amino acids. Germline-derived CDR1 and CDR2 are LNHDA and SQIVND (reference sequence). Trimming stripped 7 bases from V and 1 base from J, with 14 bases between. The DNA for the CDR3 is TGTGCCAGTATCCGAACAGGGCCCAGCAATCAGCCCCAGCATTTT. Protein sequence: CASIRTGPSNQPQHF.

The chain is built from TRBV2 and TRBJ2-2; D is uncertain. The V end was cut by 6 bases, the J end by 0 bases, with 8 bases between. The V gene's germline CDR1 is SNHLY and CDR2 FYNNEI. This CDR3 has 14 residues. The CDR3 nucleotides read TGTGCCAGCAGGGACCCCGCGAACACCGGGGAGCTGTTTTTT. Encoded protein: CASRDPANTGELFF.

The CDR3 loop is CASSQYRAETQYF. The CDR3 DNA follows: TGCGCCAGCAGCCAGTACAGGGCTGAGACCCAGTACTTC. The chain has TRBV4-1 and TRBJ2-5; possibly TRBD1 for D (6 bases). Germline CDR1 MGHRA, CDR2 YSYEKL. Trimming stripped 3 bases from V and 5 bases from J, with 10 bases between. This CDR3 has 13 residues.

The chain uses TRBV29-1 and TRBJ2-1, with TRBD2 matching over 14 bases. The CDR3 is 21 amino acids. CDR1 is SQVTM, CDR2 ANQGSEA, per germline. Trimming took 5 bases from V and 0 from J; bases not matched to a gene: 18. The DNA for the CDR3 is TGCAGCGTTCACCTCCGACAGGGGCCCGGGACTAGCGGGAGCTCCTACAATGAGCAGTTCTTC. Translated: CSVHLRQGPGTSGSSYNEQFF.

V and J are TRBV5-1 and TRBJ1-2; TRBD1 aligns across 7 bases. In germline, CDR1 is SGHRS, CDR2 YFSETQ. J lost 5 bases, V lost 0 bases, and 4 bases had no gene match. The CDR3 sequence is 14 residues long. CDR3 in amino acids: CASSLAGGQYGYTF. In DNA, the CDR3 is TGCGCCAGCAGCTTGGCCGGGGGACAGTATGGCTACACCTTC. The whole variable domain, remainder taken from reference TRBV5-1 and TRBJ1-2, is KAGVTQTPRYLIKTRGQQVTLSCSPISGHRSVSWYQQTPGQGLQFLFEYFSETQRNKGNFPGRFSGRQFSNSRSEMNVSTLELGDSALYLCASSLAGGQYGYTFGSGTRLTVV.

The V and J genes are TRBV5-1 and TRBJ2-6; D is unresolved. Trimming took off 4 bases at V and 1 base at J, with 15 bases between the two ends. The CDR3 sequence is 17 residues long. CDR1 is SGHRS, CDR2 YFSETQ, per germline. The CDR3 protein is CASSELDGNSGANVLTF. The DNA for the CDR3 is TGCGCCAGCAGCGAATTGGACGGAAATTCTGGGGCCAACGTCCTGACTTTC.

This rearrangement joins TRBV10-3 to TRBJ1-1; 8 bases match TRBD1. Germline V gene data show CDR1 as ENHRY and CDR2 as SYGVKD. The CDR3 is made up of 14 amino acids. With 5 bases clipped from V and 1 base from J, the junction kept 3 bases outside the gene matches. CDR3 in amino acids: CAISPGQGNTEAFF. The CDR3 DNA follows: TGTGCCATCAGTCCCGGACAGGGGAACACTGAAGCTTTCTTT.

The V and J genes are TRBV6-5 and TRBJ2-4; no reliable D call. The CDR3 sequence is 11 residues long. Germline CDR1 reads MNHEY; CDR2 reads SVGAGI. Trimming removed 10 bases from V and 7 bases from J, with 11 bases in between. CDR3 amino acids: CATGRRNIQYF. The CDR3 nucleotides are TGTGCCACCGGCAGGCGGAACATTCAGTACTTC.

V and J are TRBV11-2 and TRBJ2-1; TRBD2 agrees at 9 bases. Germline CDR1 is SGHAT and CDR2 is FQNNGV. Trimming at V came to 2 bases and at J to 8 bases, leaving 10 bases not matched to a gene. This CDR3 is built from 16 residues. CDR3 in amino acids: CASSLSLASGIDEQFF. CDR3 DNA: TGTGCCAGCAGCTTAAGTTTGGCTAGCGGGATCGATGAGCAGTTCTTC.

The J gene is TRBJ1-5, the V gene TRBV28; possibly TRBD1 for D (6 bases). V shed 10 bases and J shed 4 bases, with 14 bases lying between them. The germline CDR1 and CDR2 sequences are MDHEN and SYDVKM. The length of the CDR3 is 13 residues. The CDR3 DNA reads as TGTGCCACCGGAACTGACAGGAATCAGCCCCAGCATTTT. This encodes CATGTDRNQPQHF.

This chain connects TRBV5-1 to TRBJ2-7, with D tentatively TRBD1 or TRBD2 (5 bases each). Trimming removed 5 bases at V and 3 bases at J, with 12 bases between. The CDR3 extends over 13 amino acids. Germline CDR1 SGHRS, CDR2 YFSETQ. CDR3 sequence (DNA): TGCGCCAGCAGAGGGACCACACGCTACGAGCAGTACTTC. Residues: CASRGTTRYEQYF.

This clonotype was seen a few times. The gene calls are TRBV6-1 and TRBJ2-5; weak D call: TRBD1 (5 bases). Germline lookup yields CDR1 MNHNS and CDR2 SASEGT. The CDR3 is 14 residues long. Trimming shortened V by 6 bases and J by 2 bases, and 13 bases separated the two germline ends. The CDR3 protein is CASRISRVQETQYF. CDR3 DNA sequence: TGTGCCAGCAGAATAAGCAGGGTGCAAGAGACCCAGTACTTC.

The chain has TRBV6-5 and TRBJ1-1; TRBD1 agrees at 7 bases. Trimming removed 7 bases from V and 8 bases from J; junction bases left unmatched: 4. Germline CDR1 MNHEY, CDR2 SVGAGI. The CDR3 covers 11 residues. Written as DNA, the CDR3 is TGTGCCAGCAATCGGGACAGCGAAGCTTTCTTT. Its protein is CASNRDSEAFF.